The 17 T cell receptor beta chains in this list originate from one sample, sequenced in a study of blood T cell repertoires in COVID-19. Repertoires were generated with immunoSEQ multiplex PCR, while TCRdb's copy carries only in-frame clones and drops some. The sample comprises 210,000 or so clones, about 90% of which are singletons, and 3% to 3.5% rests with the top ten. The sequenced sample was PBMCs or T cells enriched from blood (not recorded which). The receptors here all came from a woman aged 50 to 60 in a cohort exposed to, infected with or recovered from COVID-19 (not recorded which).

This clone was seen a single time. The rearrangement links TRBV6-2 or TRBV6-3 to TRBJ2-5; D is undetermined. The CDR3 length is 13 residues. Trimming took 2 bases from V and 5 from J, leaving 9 bases between them. Germline V gene sequence: CDR1 MNHEY, CDR2 SVGEGT. The CDR3 protein is CASSYVAAETQYF. The CDR3 nucleotides read TGTGCCAGCAGTTACGTGGCAGCGGAGACCCAGTACTTC.

The V call is TRBV4-3, the J call TRBJ2-3; D gene uncertain. CDR1 is LGHNA, CDR2 YSLEER, per germline. The CDR3 runs 14 residues. Trimming removed 0 bases at V and 2 bases at J, with 6 bases between. The CDR3 DNA follows: TGCGCCAGCAGCCAAGATCTTAACACAGATACGCAGTATTTT. Translating gives CASSQDLNTDTQYF.

As DNA, the CDR3 is TGTGCCAGCAGCCGGGAACAGGGGGCGATACAGCCCCAGCATTTT. Encoded protein: CASSREQGAIQPQHF. The gene calls are TRBV6-5 and TRBJ1-5; 9 positions agree with TRBD1. The CDR3 contains 15 residues. CDR1 is MNHEY, CDR2 SVGAGI, per germline. V lost 6 bases to trimming and J lost 7 bases; unmatched junction nucleotides: 10.

There are a few counts of this clone. V usage is TRBV19 and J usage is TRBJ2-2, with D tentatively TRBD1 (6 bases). The V end was cut by 6 bases, the J end by 7 bases, with 15 bases between. CDR3 length equals 14 residues. Germline CDR1 reads LNHDA; CDR2 reads SQIVND (reference sequence). Written as DNA, the CDR3 is TGTGCCAGTAGGGGGGCCTCAGCCGTCGGGGAGCTGTTTTTT. It codes for CASRGASAVGELFF.

This chain connects TRBV19 to TRBJ1-1; D is perhaps TRBD1 (6 bases). The CDR3 is 16 amino acids. Germline V gives CDR1 LNHDA, CDR2 SQIVND (reference sequence). V lost 3 bases to trimming and J lost 3 bases, with 17 bases between them. CDR3 loop: CASSITPTGLDTEAFF. CDR3 sequence (DNA): TGTGCCAGTAGTATCACCCCAACAGGGTTGGACACTGAAGCTTTCTTT.

The chain uses TRBV7-8 and TRBJ1-6; no clear D. V was clipped by 0 bases and J by 9 bases, with 12 bases between them. The CDR3 runs 15 residues. The germline CDR1 and CDR2 sequences are SGHVS and FQNEAQ. The CDR3 DNA is TGTGCCAGCAGCTTAGCGCAATACACCAGTTCACCCCTCCACTTT. It translates to CASSLAQYTSSPLHF.

A single count supports this clone. V gene TRBV4-2 combines with J gene TRBJ2-7, with D perhaps TRBD1 (5 bases). The V and J ends lost 1 base and 3 bases respectively, with 16 bases between them. The CDR3 covers 16 residues. Germline CDR1 and CDR2: LGHNA and YNFKEQ. The CDR3, as DNA: TGTGCCAGCAGCCAAGGTTTGGGCGACAGTTACTACGAGCAGTACTTC. Protein: CASSQGLGDSYYEQYF.

The genes are TRBV7-2 and TRBJ2-3, with 8 bases that match TRBD2. Germline V CDR1 and CDR2: SGHTA, FQGNSA. The CDR3 has 15 amino acids. After removal of 2 bases from V and 0 bases from J, the junction contained 1 base not matched to a gene. CDR3 protein: CASSLTSGSTDTQYF. The CDR3 DNA follows: TGTGCCAGCAGCTTAACTAGCGGAAGCACAGATACGCAGTATTTT.

This CDR3 is CASSPRDRDYNEQFF. The CDR3 DNA follows: TGTGCCAGCTCACCCCGGGACAGGGACTACAATGAGCAGTTCTTC. The rearrangement joins TRBV18 to TRBJ2-1; TRBD1 agrees at 9 bases. Germline V gives CDR1 KGHSH, CDR2 LQKENI. The ends lost 3 bases at V and 3 bases at J; junction bases unmatched: 3. CDR3 length: 15 amino acids.

The V gene is TRBV6-5, the J gene TRBJ1-2, with D tentatively TRBD1 (5 bases). V was pared by 6 bases and J by 4 bases, with 18 bases between. The CDR3 consists of 15 residues. The germline V gene has CDR1 MNHEY and CDR2 SVGAGI. The CDR3 loop reads CASRLDTQELYGYTF. The CDR3 bases are TGTGCCAGCAGGCTTGATACACAGGAACTCTATGGCTACACCTTC.

This clone was picked up a small number of times. V and J are TRBV6-5 and TRBJ1-6; 9 bases agree with TRBD1. The CDR3 runs 14 residues. Germline V lookup: CDR1 MNHEY, CDR2 SVGAGI. After removal of 7 bases from V and 7 bases from J, the junction contained 5 bases not matched to a gene. CDR3 in amino acids: CASTAGQGNSPLHF. CDR3 sequence (DNA): TGTGCCAGCACGGCTGGACAGGGGAATTCACCCCTCCACTTT.

This rearrangement joins TRBV18 to TRBJ2-2; D perhaps matches TRBD1 (7 bases). The CDR3 spans 16 residues. From germline, CDR1 is KGHSH and CDR2 LQKENI. The V and J ends lost 4 bases and 5 bases respectively, with 17 bases between them. CDR3 residues: CASSHGGTAKTGELFF. In DNA, the CDR3 is TGTGCCAGCTCACACGGCGGGACAGCTAAAACCGGGGAGCTGTTTTTT.

This chain joins TRBV15 and TRBJ1-2; D remains ambiguous. V was pared by 3 bases and J by 4 bases, with 15 bases between. Germline V gives CDR1 LNHNV, CDR2 YYDKDF (reference sequence). The CDR3 totals 15 residues. CDR3 loop: CATSRSPGEGYGYTF. In nucleotides, the CDR3 is TGTGCCACCAGCAGGTCCCCCGGGGAGGGCTATGGCTACACCTTC.

The rearrangement links TRBV11-2 to TRBJ2-3, with 10 bases lining up with TRBD2. The germline V gene encodes CDR1 SGHAT and CDR2 FQNNGV. J lost 4 bases, V lost 5 bases, and 6 bases had no gene match. The CDR3 runs 15 residues. CDR3 coding DNA: TGTGCCAGCAGCCTTAGCGGGGGGAGGGCAGATACGCAGTATTTT. This gives the protein CASSLSGGRADTQYF.

The chain joins TRBV7-2 to TRBJ1-1; 10 bases align to TRBD1. Germline CDR1 is SGHTA and CDR2 is FQGNSA. The CDR3 is made up of 14 amino acids. V shed 5 bases and J 10 bases; nucleotides not matched to a gene: 10. This chain's CDR3 is CASSIDRGRWGAFF. The CDR3 bases are TGTGCCAGCAGCATCGACAGGGGGCGGTGGGGAGCTTTCTTT. Together with reference TRBV7-2 and TRBJ1-1, the CDR3 gives the full variable domain: GAGVSQSPSNKVTEKGKDVELRCDPISGHTALYWYRQSLGQGLEFLIYFQGNSAPDKSGLPSDRFSAERTGGSVSTLTIQRTQQEDSAVYLCASSIDRGRWGAFFGQGTRLTVV.

For the CDR3, the DNA is TGTGCCAGCAGCTTTACAGGGGTGAACACTGAAGCTTTCTTT. Protein: CASSFTGVNTEAFF. V usage is TRBV11-2 and J usage is TRBJ1-1, with 7 bases identical to TRBD1. Germline lookup yields CDR1 SGHAT and CDR2 FQNNGV. The length of the CDR3 is 14 residues. With V trimmed by 3 bases and J by 0 bases, 1 base remained unmatched.

The rearrangement uses TRBV5-1 and TRBJ1-4; TRBD1 agrees at 9 bases. This CDR3 contains 16 residues. Trimming removed 3 bases from V and 10 bases from J; junction bases left unmatched: 13. Per the germline V gene, CDR1 is SGHRS and CDR2 is YFSETQ. The CDR3 here is CASSSLGTGLEGKLFF. The CDR3 DNA reads TGCGCCAGCAGCTCCTTAGGGACAGGGCTCGAGGGAAAACTGTTTTTT.